These T cell receptor beta chains were read from a single sample in a study of graft-versus-host responses after intestinal transplantation. Data came from immunoSEQ multiplex PCR; TCRdb stores just in-frame clones and leaves some out. The sample holds more than 100,000 clones; 95% are singletons and the top ten take roughly 3%. These receptors are not linked to any known antigen. Sequenced material: unstimulated CD8+ T cells sorted from spleen or lymph node cells, taken before intestinal transplant. Source of these receptors: a human donor who received an intestinal transplant. Both conserved end residues are part of each CDR3. The D gene is left open where the match is weak. The size entry is marked missing in some rows and otherwise reads once, few, many or a size class.

J gene,clone size,V gene,D gene,CDR3 DNA,CDR3 protein
TRBJ2-7,.,TRBV2,TRBD2,TGTGCCAGCAGTGATCTAGAACTAGCGGGAGGGTCCTACGAGCAGTACTTC,CASSDLELAGGSYEQYF
TRBJ1-6,.,TRBV28,.,TGTGCCAGCAGTTTGGCCCTCGGCACTTCACCCCTCCACTTT,CASSLALGTSPLHF
TRBJ2-3,.,TRBV28,.,TGTGCCAGCAGTTCCCCGAGAGTGTGGGATACGCAGTATTTT,CASSSPRVWDTQYF
TRBJ2-7,.,TRBV19,TRBD1,TGTGCCAGTAGCACTCGGACAGGGAAAGACGAGCAGTACTTC,CASSTRTGKDEQYF
TRBJ1-2,.,TRBV9,.,TGTGCCAGCAGCCAGAGTACACAGCTTGACTATGGCTACACCTTC,CASSQSTQLDYGYTF
TRBJ2-3,.,TRBV6-5,.,TGTGCCAGCAGTTACAACCCCTCGGGGGACTTTCAGTATTTT,CASSYNPSGDFQYF
TRBJ1-6,.,TRBV30,TRBD1,TGTGCCTGGAGTGTGGGACAGGGTACCTCACCCCTCCACTTT,CAWSVGQGTSPLHF
TRBJ2-1,.,TRBV5-1,TRBD2,TGCGCCAGCAGCCTTAGACAGATAGCGGGTGAGGCGTACAATGAGCAGTTCTTC,CASSLRQIAGEAYNEQFF
TRBJ1-2,.,TRBV6-4,TRBD1,TGTGCCAGCAGTGAATACGGGACAGGGGTACGCGGCTACACCTTC,CASSEYGTGVRGYTF
TRBJ2-7,once,TRBV4-2,.,TGTGCCAGCAGCCAGGCCTGGGGGAAGGGCTACGAGCAGTACTTC,CASSQAWGKGYEQYF
TRBJ2-5,.,TRBV18,.,TGTGCCAGCTCGTTAAAACCACGACAGTCCTACCAAGAGACCCAGTACTTC,CASSLKPRQSYQETQYF
TRBJ2-5,once,TRBV6-1,TRBD1,TGTGCCAGCAGAGAGGGGACAGAAGAGACCCAGTACTTC,CASREGTEETQYF
TRBJ2-1,.,TRBV7-8,TRBD1,TGTGCCAGCAGCTTAGCTTTGAGACAGGGGGCATGGAATGAGCAGTTCTTC,CASSLALRQGAWNEQFF
TRBJ1-5,.,TRBV19,.,TGTGCCAGTACCACCCTGGGGGCAGGGGATCAGCCCCAGCATTTT,CASTTLGAGDQPQHF
TRBJ2-2,.,TRBV11-2,TRBD2,TGTGCCAGCAGCACAGGACTAGCGGGAGGTCGACTCACCGGGGAGCTGTTTTTT,CASSTGLAGGRLTGELFF
TRBJ1-1,.,TRBV6-6,.,TGTGCCAGCAGTTACTCGGTCGGGAACACTGAAGCTTTCTTT,CASSYSVGNTEAFF
TRBJ2-1,.,TRBV5-1,TRBD2,TGCGCCAGCAGCTTGTGGACTAGCGGGGGCAATGAGCAGTTCTTC,CASSLWTSGGNEQFF
TRBJ1-2,once,TRBV7-9,TRBD1,TGTGCCAGCAGCTTAGCTCCGGGACAGCCTAACTATGGCTACACCTTC,CASSLAPGQPNYGYTF
TRBJ2-1,once,TRBV25-1,.,TGTGCCAGCAGTGTCTACAATGAGCAGTTCTTC,CASSVYNEQFF
TRBJ1-1,.,TRBV6-5,.,TGTGCCAGCGAGGAGGGAGTTGGGGGAAACACTGAAGCTTTCTTT,CASEEGVGGNTEAFF
TRBJ2-1,.,TRBV2,.,TGTGCCAGCAGTGAAGAGGAGACTGCCTACAATGAGCAGTTCTTC,CASSEEETAYNEQFF
TRBJ2-7,.,TRBV5-1,.,TGCGCCAGCAGCTTGGAAGCTCTCTCTTACGAGCAGTACTTC,CASSLEALSYEQYF
TRBJ2-7,.,TRBV6-4,TRBD2,TGTGCCAGCAGTGACTTAGGCAGAATAAGGACTAGCGGTGTGTACGAGCAGTACTTC,CASSDLGRIRTSGVYEQYF
TRBJ2-1,.,TRBV5-4,TRBD2,TGTGCCAGCAGCTTGAGGGTAGCGGGAGTCAATGAGCAGTTCTTC,CASSLRVAGVNEQFF
TRBJ2-1,.,TRBV7-9,.,TGTGCCAGCCGAGTGGAGGCCAGCTCCTACAATGAGCAGTTCTTC,CASRVEASSYNEQFF
TRBJ2-7,.,TRBV6-5,.,TGTGCCAGCAGTCTCGCCGTCGGGTTCTACGAGCAGTACTTC,CASSLAVGFYEQYF
TRBJ2-4,.,TRBV4-1,.,TGCGCCAGCAGCCAAGAAGTGGCGGGACTAGCCAAAAACATTCAGTACTTC,CASSQEVAGLAKNIQYF
TRBJ2-2,.,TRBV4-2,.,TGTGCCAGCAGCCAAGCGCCACTAGATCACACCGGGGAGCTGTTTTTT,CASSQAPLDHTGELFF
TRBJ2-2,.,TRBV9,TRBD2,TGTGCCAGCAGCGTAAAGTTGCTAGCGGGAGACACCGGGGAGCTGTTTTTT,CASSVKLLAGDTGELFF
TRBJ1-2,once,TRBV29-1,TRBD1,TGCAGCGTTGTTGATGACAGGGACGGTATAGGCTACACCTTC,CSVVDDRDGIGYTF
TRBJ2-7,.,TRBV27,.,TGTGCCAGCAGTTTATCGATAGGGGCCAGCTCCTACGAGCAGTACTTC,CASSLSIGASSYEQYF
TRBJ2-7,.,TRBV4-2,TRBD2,TGTGCCAGCAGCCAAGGGAGCGGGAGGCTTTACGAGCAGTACTTC,CASSQGSGRLYEQYF
TRBJ2-1,.,TRBV19,TRBD2,TGTGCCAGTAGTGGACTAGCGGGAGGGAATGAGCAGTTCTTC,CASSGLAGGNEQFF
TRBJ1-4,once,TRBV28,.,TGTGCCAGCAGTTTATCATCGGACAGACCAAACGACGATAATGAAAAACTGTTTTTT,CASSLSSDRPNDDNEKLFF
TRBJ2-2,.,TRBV18,.,TGTGCCAGCTGGTCCCAGGAGGGGCGAGGCACCGGGGAGCTGTTTTTT,CASWSQEGRGTGELFF
TRBJ1-4,.,TRBV19,.,TGTGCCAGTAGTATTTCGGTTGGGGTAACTAATGAAAAACTGTTTTTT,CASSISVGVTNEKLFF
TRBJ2-2,.,TRBV4-2,.,TGTGCCAGCAGCCAAGATCGGAGTAGTCCCACCGGGGAGCTGTTTTTT,CASSQDRSSPTGELFF
TRBJ2-7,.,TRBV6-1,TRBD2,TGTGCCAGCAGTGAAAGTAGCGGGAGCGAGCAGTACTTC,CASSESSGSEQYF
TRBJ2-7,once,TRBV9,.,TGTGCCAGCAGCGGACTAGGTGATTACGAGCAGTACTTC,CASSGLGDYEQYF
TRBJ2-7,few,TRBV21-1,.,TGTGCCAGCAGCAAGGGACAGGGCCAGGGTGAGTACTTC,CASSKGQGQGEYF
TRBJ1-1,.,TRBV9,TRBD1,TGTGCCAGCAGCGTAGACGACAGGGGGAACACTGAAGCTTTCTTT,CASSVDDRGNTEAFF
TRBJ2-1,.,TRBV27,.,TGTGCCAGCAGCCCAAGCGGGCGAGGACTCAATGAGCAGTTCTTC,CASSPSGRGLNEQFF
TRBJ2-7,.,TRBV19,TRBD1,TGTGCCAGTAGTACGGGGACAGGGGGCTACGAGCAGTACTTC,CASSTGTGGYEQYF
TRBJ2-2,.,TRBV4-1,.,TGCGCCAGCAGCCATCTGCAGGGGGGGAACGGGGAGCTGTTTTTT,CASSHLQGGNGELFF
TRBJ1-1,.,TRBV19,.,TGTGCCAGCTCACAGGCCTTGAACACTGAAGCTTTCTTT,CASSQALNTEAFF
TRBJ1-4,once,TRBV27,.,TGTGCCAGCGGGAGTTACGAAAAACTGTTTTTT,CASGSYEKLFF
TRBJ2-7,.,TRBV9,TRBD1,TGTGCCAGCAGCGAGCAGGGGGAATCCTACGAGCAGTACTTC,CASSEQGESYEQYF
TRBJ2-1,.,TRBV28,TRBD2,TGTGCCAGCAGTTTATTCCTTCAGGGAAGGGAGGGCGGTCTGGAGGTGTGGGAGCAGTTCTTC,CASSLFLQGREGGLEVWEQFF
TRBJ2-1,.,TRBV9,.,TGTGCCAGCAGCGGGTCGGATAGTTACAATGAGCAGTTCTTC,CASSGSDSYNEQFF
TRBJ2-1,.,TRBV11-2,.,TGTGCCAGCAGCTTGGTAGGAGAAGGACCCTACAATGAGCAGTTCTTC,CASSLVGEGPYNEQFF
TRBJ1-5,.,TRBV4-1,.,TGCGCCAGCAGCCATACAACGAATCAGCCCCAGCATTTT,CASSHTTNQPQHF
TRBJ1-1,.,TRBV4-1,TRBD1,TGCGCCAGCAGCCAACAATTCGGGACAGTCGTTACTGAAGCTTTCTTT,CASSQQFGTVVTEAFF
TRBJ1-2,.,TRBV28,.,TGTGCCAGCAGGTTTGAGGGTCTAGGTAGCTACACCTTC,CASRFEGLGSYTF
TRBJ2-1,once,TRBV7-9,.,TGTGCCAGCAGCTTTAGGAGGTCTACCTACAATGAGCAGTTCTTC,CASSFRRSTYNEQFF
TRBJ1-5,.,TRBV4-2,TRBD1,TGTGCCAGCAGCCAAGACACAGGGGCGGCTCAGCCCCAGCATTTT,CASSQDTGAAQPQHF
TRBJ1-4,once,TRBV2,.,TGTGCCAGCAGTGATTCGACAGACTATAATGAAAAACTGTTTTTT,CASSDSTDYNEKLFF